This is a list of T cell receptor beta chains from one sample in a study of blood T cell repertoires in COVID-19. The protocol was immunoSEQ multiplex PCR, while the TCRdb copy is restricted to in-frame clones and leaves out a portion. The sample lists roughly 440,000 clones, around 89% seen once, with around an eighth in the top ten. The material sequenced was peripheral blood. These receptors were obtained from a woman aged 45 to 65 with COVID-19, enrolled during active disease. The CDR3 runs from the conserved cysteine through the conserved F or W. The D gene is left open where the match is weak.

j_call | v_call | d_call | cdr3_nt | cdr3_aa
TRBJ1-6 | TRBV9 | NA | TGTGCCAGCAGCGTAGGGGCAGAGCTTAATTCACCCCTCCACTTT | CASSVGAELNSPLHF
TRBJ2-5 | TRBV18 | TRBD1 | TGTGCCAGCTCAAGACAGGGGAGGTCAGGGCTTCAAGAGACCCAGTACTTC | CASSRQGRSGLQETQYF
TRBJ1-2 | TRBV2 | NA | TGTGCCAGCAGCAAAGATAGGAGTTTTGACTATGGCTACACCTTC | CASSKDRSFDYGYTF
TRBJ2-3 | TRBV20-1 | NA | TGCAGTGCCCAGTCTTGGGATACGCAGTATTTT | CSAQSWDTQYF
TRBJ2-5 | TRBV4-1 | NA | TGCGCCAGCAGCCAAGATGGCAGTGAATGGGAGACCCAGTACTTC | CASSQDGSEWETQYF
TRBJ2-2 | TRBV4-1 | NA | TGCGCCAGCAGCCATACAGGGACCGGGGAGCTGTTTTTT | CASSHTGTGELFF
TRBJ2-7 | TRBV6-5 | TRBD2 | TGTGCCAGCGGAATCGGGGGGAACTACGAGCAGTACTTC | CASGIGGNYEQYF
TRBJ2-1 | TRBV19 | NA | TGTGCCAGTACCCCTACGGACGGGAGCTCCTACAATGAGCAGTTCTTC | CASTPTDGSSYNEQFF
TRBJ1-1 | TRBV19 | TRBD1 | TGTGCCACGGAGGACAGGGGAGGCACTGAAGCTTTCTTT | CATEDRGGTEAFF
TRBJ1-1 | TRBV11-3 | NA | TGTGCCAGCAGTTATGACAGGAACACTGAAGCTTTCTTT | CASSYDRNTEAFF